This TCR beta chain was identified during a study of T-cell reconstitution after alpha-beta-depleted transplantation in children. Unique molecular identifiers were incorporated into the prepared TCRbeta library. MiXCR, applied by TCRdb to the PCR reads, yields one record per CDR3 protein. The sample lists about 500,000 distinct CDR3 sequences; less than 35% were seen once. The length of the CDR3 is 16 residues. V lost 5 bases, J lost 3 bases, and 19 bases lay in between. Per the germline V gene, CDR1 is SGHAT and CDR2 is FQNNGV. The starting material was PBMCs from the stem cell graft donor, obtained from the stem cell graft. The V call is TRBV11-2, the J call TRBJ1-2, with no clear D. This receptor was taken from a human donor who donated a stem cell graft to a child with aplastic anemia. As DNA, the CDR3 is TGTGCCAGCAGCCAAGGTCTACCCGCGAGGGACTATGGCTACACCTTC. Its protein product is CASSQGLPARDYGYTF. Supplemented by reference TRBV11-2 and TRBJ1-2, the full variable domain reads EAGVAQSPRYKIIEKRQSVAFWCNPISGHATLYWYQQILGQGPKLLIQFQNNGVVDDSQLPKDRFSAERLKGVDSTLKIQPAKLEDSAVYLCASSQGLPARDYGYTFGSGTRLTVV.